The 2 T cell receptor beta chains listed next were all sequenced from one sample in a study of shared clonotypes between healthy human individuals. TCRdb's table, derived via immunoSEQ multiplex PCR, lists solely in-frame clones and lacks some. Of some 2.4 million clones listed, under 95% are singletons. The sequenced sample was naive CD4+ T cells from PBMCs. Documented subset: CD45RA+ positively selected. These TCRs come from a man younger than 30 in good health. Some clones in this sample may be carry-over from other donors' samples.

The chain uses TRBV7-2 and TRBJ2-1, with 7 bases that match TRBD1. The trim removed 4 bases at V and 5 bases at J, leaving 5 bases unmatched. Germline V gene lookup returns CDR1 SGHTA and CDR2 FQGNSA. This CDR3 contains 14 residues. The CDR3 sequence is CASSSTGEHNEQFF. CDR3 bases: TGTGCCAGCAGCTCAACAGGGGAGCACAATGAGCAGTTCTTC. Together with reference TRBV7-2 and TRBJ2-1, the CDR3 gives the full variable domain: GAGVSQSPSNKVTEKGKDVELRCDPISGHTALYWYRQSLGQGLEFLIYFQGNSAPDKSGLPSDRFSAERTGGSVSTLTIQRTQQEDSAVYLCASSSTGEHNEQFFGPGTRLTVL.

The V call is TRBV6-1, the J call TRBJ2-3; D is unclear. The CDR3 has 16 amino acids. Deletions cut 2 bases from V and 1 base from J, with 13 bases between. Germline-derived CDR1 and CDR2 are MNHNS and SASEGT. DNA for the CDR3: TGTGCCAGCAGTGAATTCGGAGTACGAGGCACAGATACGCAGTATTTT. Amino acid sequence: CASSEFGVRGTDTQYF.